This T cell receptor (beta chain) derives from a study of Graves' ophthalmopathy and Graves' hyperthyroidism. Amplified material comprised TCR beta CDR3 regions derived from RNA transcripts. HTBI primers served in a first-round RT-PCR, which a second-round multiplex PCR followed. TCRdb called the multiplex PCR reads again in MiXCR, with one record for every CDR3 protein. Here the sample spans over 500,000 distinct CDR3 sequences, 20% to 25% being singletons. Ophthalmopathy absent within 18 months of follow-up marked hyperthyroidism as stable. This clonotype was seen at least ten times. Sequencing input: peripheral blood. This sequence was found in a woman between 18 and 29 years old with stable Graves' hyperthyroidism. Some clones in this sample may be carry-over from other donors' samples.

The CDR3 here is CASSGDREQHLNTGELFF. The CDR3 DNA follows: TGTGCCAGCAGCGGAGACAGGGAGCAACACCTGAACACCGGGGAGCTGTTTTTT. The V gene is TRBV12-3 or TRBV12-4, the J gene TRBJ2-2, with TRBD1 matching over 7 bases. V was pared by 6 bases and J by 1 base, with 14 bases of the junction left unmatched. The CDR3 extends over 18 amino acids.